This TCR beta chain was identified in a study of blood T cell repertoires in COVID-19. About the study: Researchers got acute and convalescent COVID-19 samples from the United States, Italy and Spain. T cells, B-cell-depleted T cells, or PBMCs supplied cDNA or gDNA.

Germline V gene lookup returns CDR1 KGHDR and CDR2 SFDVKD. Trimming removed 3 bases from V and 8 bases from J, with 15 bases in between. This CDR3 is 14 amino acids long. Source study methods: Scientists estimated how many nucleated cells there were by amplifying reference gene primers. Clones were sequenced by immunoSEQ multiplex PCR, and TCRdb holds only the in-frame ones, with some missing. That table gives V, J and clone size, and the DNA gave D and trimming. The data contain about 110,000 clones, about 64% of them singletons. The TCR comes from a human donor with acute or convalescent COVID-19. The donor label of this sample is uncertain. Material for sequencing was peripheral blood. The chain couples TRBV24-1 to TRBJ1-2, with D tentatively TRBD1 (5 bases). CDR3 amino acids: CATSDDAPGGGYTF. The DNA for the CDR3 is TGTGCCACCAGTGATGACGCTCCGGGGGGAGGCTACACCTTC.